This T cell receptor (beta chain) was identified during a study of metastatic and nonmetastatic thyroid tumors. Overall study: From malignant and benign thyroid patients, repertoires in blood and in tumor or nodule tissue were compared.

The entire patient cohort was treatment-naive prior to thyroid surgery. The CDR3 covers 17 residues. Trimming took off 0 bases at V and 1 base at J, with 15 bases between the two ends. Germline V gene data show CDR1 as SGHDN and CDR2 as FVKESK. This clone was seen just once. What it binds is not known. In the original analysis: The distant-metastasis classifier for papillary thyroid cancer was built from CDR3 differences across clinicopathological groups. TCRdb re-analyzed the PCR reads through MiXCR. It is TCRdb's table, rather than the study itself, that gives the V and J calls and clone size. The data contain some 7,000 clones, under 30% of them singletons. Notes on the study in general: Malignant thyroid tumors reportedly exceeded benign nodules significantly in TCR beta diversity, with the difference appearing in blood and tumor.

The receptor was isolated from a male donor with papillary thyroid cancer or a benign thyroid nodule (not recorded which). Some clones in this sample may be carry-over from other donors' samples. Sequenced: adjacent normal tissue. V usage is TRBV14 and J usage is TRBJ1-1; the D gene is possibly TRBD1 (5 bases). This CDR3 is CASSQEGGRPGNTEAFF. The CDR3 DNA reads as TGTGCCAGCAGCCAAGAGGGGGGACGCCCAGGGAACACTGAAGCTTTCTTT.